This TCR beta chain was recorded in a study of vaccination and CD4 T cells after COVID-19. In the study overall: Samples were taken after vaccination, a median of around 76 days after dose two, with a range of 14 to 241. Spike peptides, overlapping and drawn from SARS-CoV-2, HCoV-NL63, HCoV-OC43 and HCoV-229E, were used to stimulate cells.

Sequencing of cultured CD4+ T cell DNA used the Oncomine TCR Beta short-read assay. Researchers extracted genomic DNA from CD4+ T cells that had been cultured. From the PCR reads, TCRdb called clonotypes with MiXCR, one entry per CDR3 protein. The sample consists of 25,000 to 30,000 distinct CDR3 sequences, about 50% of them appearing once. Described treatment: approximately 9-day PBMC culture with coronavirus spike peptide pools or control peptides (ViraFEST assay). Every well contained over 1.5 million PBMCs, which were grown with 9.5 to 10 IU/ml IL-2 and approximately 9.4 ug/ml peptide pools. Germline CDR1 is DFQATT and CDR2 is SNEGSKA (reference sequence). V lost 4 bases and J lost 0, with 13 bases in between. CDR3 length equals 15 residues. With respect to this clonotype: The antigen is undetermined.

Sequencing used CD4+ T cells from blood, cultured in vitro, obtained before SARS-CoV-2 vaccination. This clonotype originated in a human donor who received a COVID-19 vaccine. This sequence joins TRBV20-1 and TRBJ1-5; D is possibly TRBD1 (6 bases). CDR3 sequence reads: CSATTTGYSNQPQHF. The CDR3 DNA reads TGCAGTGCTACCACGACAGGTTATAGCAATCAGCCCCAGCATTTT.